This T cell receptor (beta chain) came from a study of PD-L1 blockade in urothelial cancer. Overall study context: Analyzed time points were 3 weeks (second dose) and 6 weeks after therapy began.

Data came from immunoSEQ multiplex PCR; TCRdb stores just in-frame clones and leaves some out. This table has about 100,000 clones, about 90% appearing once. The CDR3 consists of 14 residues. Germline-derived CDR1 and CDR2 are SGDLS and YYNGEE. V was cut by 2 bases and J by 1 base, with 9 bases left in between. The receptor was isolated from a woman older than 75 with urothelial cancer. Material: PBMCs, obtained around atezolizumab (anti-PD-L1) treatment. The chain uses TRBV9 and TRBJ1-2; D perhaps matches TRBD1 (5 bases). CDR3 sequence reads: CASSVGGGNYGYTF. CDR3 DNA: TGTGCCAGCAGCGTGGGGGGGGGTAACTATGGCTACACCTTC.